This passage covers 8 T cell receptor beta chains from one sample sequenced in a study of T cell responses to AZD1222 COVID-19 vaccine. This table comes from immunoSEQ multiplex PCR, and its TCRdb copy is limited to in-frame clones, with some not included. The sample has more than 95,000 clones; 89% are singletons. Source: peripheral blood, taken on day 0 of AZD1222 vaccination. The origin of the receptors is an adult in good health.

The CDR3 nucleotides are TGTGCCACTCAAAGCGGGGGGGCCGAGGAGCAGTTCTTC. It codes for CATQSGGAEEQFF. This sequence joins TRBV10-3 and TRBJ2-1; TRBD2 aligns across 10 bases. CDR3 length: 13 amino acids. Germline values: CDR1 ENHRY, CDR2 SYGVKD. V shed 10 bases, J shed 10 bases, and the junction held 10 bases outside the gene matches.

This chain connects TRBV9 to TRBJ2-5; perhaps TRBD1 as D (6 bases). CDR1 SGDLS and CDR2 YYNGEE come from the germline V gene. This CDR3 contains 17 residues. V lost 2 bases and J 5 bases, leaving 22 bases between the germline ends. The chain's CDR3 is CASSVRSGGDKWETQYF. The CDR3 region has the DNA TGTGCCAGCAGCGTTCGTAGTGGGGGCGACAAGTGGGAGACCCAGTACTTC.

CDR3 nucleotides: TGTGCCAGCAGCTTGGGGATGGAGGTCTATGGCTACACCTTC. Protein product: CASSLGMEVYGYTF. The chain carries TRBV5-6 and TRBJ1-2; D unresolved. There are 14 residues in the CDR3. Per germline, CDR1 SGHDT and CDR2 YYEEEE. V shed 0 bases and J shed 4 bases, with 10 bases lying between them.

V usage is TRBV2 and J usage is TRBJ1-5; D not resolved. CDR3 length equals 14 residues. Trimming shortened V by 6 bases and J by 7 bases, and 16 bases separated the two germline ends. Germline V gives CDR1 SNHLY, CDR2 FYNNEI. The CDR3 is CASSEVGRGQPQHF. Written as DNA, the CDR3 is TGTGCCAGCAGCGAGGTGGGGAGAGGCCAGCCCCAGCATTTT.

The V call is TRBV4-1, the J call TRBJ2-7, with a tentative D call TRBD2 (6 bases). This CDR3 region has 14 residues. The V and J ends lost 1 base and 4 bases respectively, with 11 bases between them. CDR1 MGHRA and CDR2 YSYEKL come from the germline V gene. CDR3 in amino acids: CASSQVASVYEQYF. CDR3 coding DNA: TGCGCCAGCAGCCAAGTGGCTAGCGTGTACGAGCAGTACTTC.

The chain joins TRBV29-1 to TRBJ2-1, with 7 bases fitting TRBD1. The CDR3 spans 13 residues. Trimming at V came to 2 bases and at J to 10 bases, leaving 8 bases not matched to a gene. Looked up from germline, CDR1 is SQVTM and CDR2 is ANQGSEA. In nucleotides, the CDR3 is TGCAGCGTTGAAACGGGACAGCACCCCGAGCAGTTCTTC. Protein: CSVETGQHPEQFF.

CDR3 in amino acids: CASSISGGGGANVLTF. For the CDR3, the DNA is TGTGCCAGTAGTATCTCAGGGGGAGGAGGGGCCAACGTCCTGACTTTC. This chain links TRBV19 with TRBJ2-6, with D tentatively TRBD1 (7 bases). The CDR3 length is 16 residues. CDR1 and CDR2 from the germline V gene are LNHDA and SQIVND (reference sequence). The ends were cut back, 3 bases at V and 4 bases at J, with 13 bases in the middle.

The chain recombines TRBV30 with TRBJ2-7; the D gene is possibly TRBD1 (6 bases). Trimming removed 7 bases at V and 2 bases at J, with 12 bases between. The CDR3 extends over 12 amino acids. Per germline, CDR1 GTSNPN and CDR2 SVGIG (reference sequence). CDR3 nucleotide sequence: TGTGCCTTACAGGGATCCACCTACGAGCAGTACTTC. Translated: CALQGSTYEQYF.